These 8 T cell receptor beta chains were sequenced from one sample in a study of shared clonotypes between healthy human individuals (dated by TCRdb to about 2020). To prepare the library, the immunoSEQ multiplex PCR assay was applied. TCRdb limited this immuneACCESS table to in-frame rearrangements with V and J called. A share of clones is missing; checked studies link under half to unresolved V genes, and the rest is unexplained. The sample yields 2.3 million or so clones; approximately 95% were counted once. 0.39% of the sample lies in the top ten. The specimen sequenced was naive CD4+ T cells from PBMCs. Explained via the paper, the cell subset or site label denotes: CD45RA+ positively selected. These receptors came from a man younger than 35 in good health. Some clones in this sample may be carry-over from other donors' samples.

V and J are TRBV6-1 and TRBJ2-3; D remains unclear. The V and J ends lost 5 bases and 1 base respectively, with 7 bases between them. The germline V gene encodes CDR1 MNHNS and CDR2 SASEGT. The CDR3 sequence is 13 residues long. CDR3 protein: CASSIQGTDTQYF. CDR3 nucleotide sequence: TGTGCCAGCAGTATTCAGGGCACAGATACGCAGTATTTT.

A note on this clone: At one boundary the junction diverges from the germline segment, which might be a read error. The genes are TRBV7-2 and TRBJ2-2; D is perhaps TRBD1 (6 bases). The germline V gene encodes CDR1 SGHTA and CDR2 FQGNSA. This CDR3 comprises 15 residues. In DNA, the CDR3 is TGTGCCAGCAGCTTAGTGCAGGGGAACGCCGGGGAGCTGTTTTTT. Protein product: CASSLVQGNAGELFF.

This clone came up a few times. The V gene is TRBV10-3, the J gene TRBJ1-5, with 7 bases fitting TRBD1. Trimming at V came to 5 bases and at J to 4 bases, leaving 5 bases not matched to a gene. The CDR3 totals 14 residues. Germline CDR1 reads ENHRY; CDR2 reads SYGVKD. CDR3 nucleotides: TGTGCCATCAGTCTCGACAGGGATAATCAGCCCCAGCATTTT. As protein: CAISLDRDNQPQHF.

The genes are TRBV6-4 and TRBJ2-2; D might be TRBD1 (6 bases). CDR3 length equals 16 residues. Germline lookup yields CDR1 MRHNA and CDR2 SNTAGT. Trimming cost V 2 bases and J 2 bases, with 12 bases left between them. CDR3: CASSDPGHLNTGELFF. DNA for the CDR3: TGTGCCAGCAGTGACCCGGGACACCTTAACACCGGGGAGCTGTTTTTT.

In its sample, this clone was seen once. This chain uses TRBV9 with TRBJ2-6; unclear D gene. Germline V lookup: CDR1 SGDLS, CDR2 YYNGEE. The CDR3 runs to 14 residues. The V end was cut by 3 bases, the J end by 2 bases, with 6 bases between. Here the CDR3 reads CASSAYAGANVLTF. The DNA of the CDR3 is TGTGCCAGCAGCGCTTACGCTGGGGCCAACGTCCTGACTTTC.

This chain links TRBV7-9 with TRBJ2-4; no firm D call. CDR1 is SEHNR, CDR2 FQNEAQ, per germline (reference sequence). The CDR3 totals 13 residues. Trimming took 4 bases from V and 5 from J, leaving 9 bases between them. CDR3 nucleotide sequence: TGTGCCAGCAGCTACAGCTACCAAAACATTCAGTACTTC. The encoded protein is CASSYSYQNIQYF.

The chain recombines TRBV5-1 with TRBJ1-1; 8 nucleotides match TRBD1. V lost 0 bases, J lost 2 bases, and 9 bases stayed unmatched. The CDR3 spans 17 residues. Germline-derived CDR1 and CDR2 are SGHRS and YFSETQ. CDR3 protein: CASSLVGAGGLNTEAFF. CDR3 in DNA: TGCGCCAGCAGCTTGGTAGGGGCAGGGGGCCTAAACACTGAAGCTTTCTTT.

This chain links TRBV28 with TRBJ2-7; D not certain. The V and J ends lost 11 bases and 1 base respectively, with 15 bases between them. Germline V lookup: CDR1 MDHEN, CDR2 SYDVKM. This CDR3 has 13 residues. CDR3 residues: CASHGGTSYEQYF. CDR3 DNA: TGTGCCTCTCACGGTGGCACTTCCTACGAGCAGTACTTC.